This is a list of T cell receptor beta chains from one sample in a study of T cell changes during pregnancy in multiple sclerosis. Produced via immunoSEQ multiplex PCR; TCRdb's table is partial and in-frame only. The sample carries fewer than 85,000 clones, roughly 91% recorded once. This specimen was peripheral blood, taken after pregnancy. These receptor sequences come from a female donor in good health, enrolled as a control in a pregnancy study. Each CDR3 is given with its conserved first and last residue. Only some rows state a clone size, as once, few, many or a class for expanded clones.

length | V | size | CDR3
14 | TRBV12-5 | NA | CASGLARVPGELFF
15 | TRBV7-7 | NA | CASSRGSRQTDTQYF
15 | TRBV30 | NA | CAWGLGLLYNSPLHF
14 | TRBV15 | NA | CATRASGIRGTQYF
15 | TRBV11-2 | NA | CASSLAGASTDTQYF
12 | TRBV5-1 | NA | CASSQKNNEQFF
15 | TRBV4-2 | NA | CASSQDAQGARGYTF
16 | TRBV14 | NA | CASSARGGLWTDTQYF
16 | TRBV16 | NA | CASSRIPGPGNYEQYF
12 | TRBV19 | NA | CASSMSAQPQHF
16 | TRBV5-1 | NA | CASSPIGGDLRDEQYF
16 | TRBV9 | NA | CASSVSGGANTGELFF
11 | TRBV7-8 | NA | CASSSGYGYTF
14 | TRBV30 | NA | CAWSSPGPPGGYTF
13 | TRBV7-3 | NA | CASSGSGGETQYF
16 | TRBV9 | NA | CASSPQGRESTDTQYF
12 | TRBV28 | NA | CASTHVAREQYF
14 | TRBV18 | NA | CASSPQGGNSPLHF
14 | TRBV7-9 | NA | CASSLGLPGLEQYF
16 | TRBV4-3 | NA | CASSQDGTASAYEQYF
16 | TRBV5-6 | NA | CASSFALAGRTYEQYF
15 | TRBV27 | NA | CASSFNRGSDEKLFF
14 | TRBV2 | NA | CASSAGIPRGTQYF
14 | TRBV29-1 | NA | CSVVGTGTYNEQFF
17 | TRBV2 | few | CASSEAPWAGVSYEQYF
12 | TRBV5-8 | NA | CASGRDYYGYTF
15 | TRBV5-4 | NA | CASSLGGLNTGELFF
20 | TRBV4-2 | NA | CASSRTPPIQRGQITDTQYF
14 | TRBV5-1 | NA | CASSLTGANTEAFF
15 | TRBV7-2 | NA | CASSLEQNSYNEQFF
15 | TRBV4-2 | few | CASSQERGGQETQYF
14 | TRBV2 | NA | CASRGLLLDNEQFF
15 | TRBV27 | NA | CASSSGTPSSYEQYF
13 | TRBV19 | NA | CASSIQVKETQYF
17 | TRBV30 | NA | CAWRGGLRQGSSYEQYF
15 | TRBV13 | NA | CASSSREGPYNEQFF
13 | TRBV6-4 | NA | CASLAARRSPQHF
13 | TRBV27 | NA | CASPVDRVWEQFF
15 | TRBV27 | NA | CASSLDRGANYGYTF
16 | TRBV2 | NA | CASTKTRQGTNTEAFF
15 | TRBV18 | NA | CASSPMGLAGDEQYF
14 | TRBV18 | once | CASSPLAGYNEQFF
19 | TRBV7-2 | NA | CASSLRWFRGQALDNEQFF
17 | TRBV6-1 | NA | CASSEFADRFINYGYTF
14 | TRBV7-2 | NA | CASSFKASGTEAFF
13 | TRBV30 | NA | CAWGGAVNYGYTF
15 | TRBV7-2 | NA | CASSQDRASVYEQYF
16 | TRBV28 | NA | CASSSHGGENTDTQYF
19 | TRBV7-9 | NA | CASSSSLPSGGGVQETQYF
12 | TRBV7-2 | NA | CASSIRAGEQYF
16 | TRBV5-1 | NA | CASSSKDVLAGREQYF
14 | TRBV6-5 | NA | CASRAGGSGEKLFF
13 | TRBV25-1 | NA | CASSTSATDTQYF
15 | TRBV7-3 | NA | CASSRGGSGANVLTF
16 | TRBV28 | NA | CASSRRTQGGQETQYF
15 | TRBV7-3 | NA | CASSFGTSGVDEQFF
16 | TRBV12-5 | NA | CASGGLANHPNNEQFF
14 | TRBV10-2 | NA | CASSTQGIGNEQFF
15 | TRBV4-1 | NA | CASSQEPGRGETQYF